Listed here are 5 T cell receptor beta chains from one sample, sequenced in a study of T-cell reconstitution after alpha-beta-depleted transplantation in children. TCRbeta library preparation incorporated unique molecular identifiers. Via MiXCR, TCRdb re-called the PCR reads, giving one row per CDR3 protein. The sample contains approximately 500,000 distinct CDR3 sequences, under 12% of which appear only once. The sample in question was PBMCs, obtained before TCRalphabeta/CD19-depleted stem cell transplant. These receptors came from a child younger than 10 with inherited bone marrow failure, due to receive a stem cell transplant.

This clonotype showed up many times. This chain uses TRBV27 with TRBJ1-2; weak D call: TRBD1 (5 bases). The CDR3 sequence is 13 residues long. The ends were cut back, 3 bases at V and 8 bases at J, with 13 bases in the middle. Germline V lookup: CDR1 MNHEY, CDR2 SMNVEV (reference sequence). The CDR3 sequence is CASSFGAQWGYTF. CDR3 bases: TGTGCCAGCAGTTTCGGGGCCCAGTGGGGCTACACCTTC.

As to this clonotype: A much larger clone lies one base from this, so it may be a read error. J is TRBJ2-1 and V is TRBV4-3; 10 bases line up with TRBD2. V lost 4 bases to trimming and J lost 3 bases; unmatched junction nucleotides: 9. From germline, CDR1 is LGHNA and CDR2 YSLEER. This CDR3 has 17 residues. CDR3 amino acids: CASSRVVPSGSYNEQFF. The CDR3 nucleotides read TGCGCCAGCAGCCGAGTGGTTCCTAGCGGGAGCTACAATGAGCAGTTCTTC.

There are many counts of this clonotype. The chain joins TRBV7-8 to TRBJ1-5, with no clear D. Trimming pared 0 bases from V and 4 bases from J, leaving 4 bases between. CDR3 length equals 13 residues. CDR1 and CDR2 (germline): SGHVS, FQNEAQ. CDR3: CASSLARNQPQHF. CDR3 DNA sequence: TGTGCCAGCAGCTTAGCCAGGAATCAGCCCCAGCATTTT.

Note on this clonotype: A read error is possible here, since a much larger clone lies one base away. The chain carries TRBV29-1 and TRBJ1-2; 10 bases align to TRBD1. From germline, CDR1 is SQVTM and CDR2 ANQGSEA. The CDR3 runs 13 residues. The CDR3 DNA reads as TGCAGCGTATGGACAGGGGGTGTGTATGGCTTCACCTTC. Translated, it gives CSVWTGGVYGFTF.

The table lists this clonotype with many counts. This rearrangement joins TRBV5-1 to TRBJ2-3; D perhaps matches TRBD1 (5 bases). Trimming pared 4 bases from V and 4 bases from J, leaving 13 bases between. Per germline, CDR1 SGHRS and CDR2 YFSETQ. CDR3 length: 14 amino acids. DNA for the CDR3: TGCGCCAGCAGCCCCGGACACCGCTCAGATACGCAGTATTTT. Amino acid sequence: CASSPGHRSDTQYF.